A selection of T cell receptor beta chains follows, all from one sample in a study of OX40 agonist ivuxolimab in advanced cancers. This table comes from immunoSEQ multiplex PCR, and its TCRdb copy is limited to in-frame clones, with some not included. The sample includes roughly 72,000 clones, about 91% of them seen just once. The source was CD4+ or CD8+ T cells sorted from blood, collected in a trial of the OX40 agonist ivuxolimab. All receptors come from an adult with an advanced solid tumor such as melanoma, head and neck, liver or kidney cancer. Both conserved end residues are part of each CDR3. The D gene is left open where the match is weak. Size is stated for part of the rows, as once, few or many counts, or as a class when the clone is expanded.

D gene	clone size	V gene	J gene	CDR3 protein	CDR3 DNA
TRBD1	once	TRBV5-1	TRBJ2-3	CASSLAGRGQGDTQYF	TGCGCCAGCAGCTTGGCAGGCAGGGGGCAGGGGGATACGCAGTATTTT
TRBD1	-	TRBV15	TRBJ2-3	CATSRWTGYPTQYF	TGTGCCACCAGCCGATGGACAGGGTATCCAACGCAGTATTTT
-	-	TRBV11-3	TRBJ2-3	CASSTGLTPTDTQYF	TGTGCCAGCAGCACGGGACTGACGCCCACAGATACGCAGTATTTT
-	once	TRBV5-6	TRBJ2-7	CASSSPNRDYEQYF	TGTGCCAGCAGCTCCCCCAACAGGGACTACGAGCAGTACTTC
-	once	TRBV5-6	TRBJ1-2	CASSSTGRTSNYGYTF	TGTGCCAGCAGCTCCACCGGCAGGACTTCTAACTATGGCTACACCTTC
-	-	TRBV28	TRBJ2-2	CGSRENTGELFF	TGTGGTTCCAGGGAGAACACCGGGGAGCTGTTTTTT
-	-	TRBV7-7	TRBJ2-7	CASSLQISYEQYF	TGTGCTAGCAGCTTACAGATATCCTACGAGCAGTACTTC
TRBD1	-	TRBV4-1	TRBJ2-3	CASSQGRLGQGRTDTQYF	TGCGCCAGCAGCCAGGGTCGTTTGGGACAGGGGAGGACAGATACGCAGTATTTT
-	-	TRBV5-1	TRBJ2-2	CASSPTGEGSGELFF	TGCGCCAGCAGCCCCACAGGGGAGGGGAGCGGGGAGCTGTTTTTT
-	-	TRBV4-2	TRBJ2-5	CASSQELGETQYF	TGTGCCAGCAGCCAAGAATTAGGGGAGACCCAGTACTTC
TRBD2	-	TRBV7-9	TRBJ2-7	CASSLGLAGRGTYEQYF	TGTGCCAGCAGCCTGGGACTAGCGGGAAGGGGGACCTACGAGCAGTACTTC
TRBD1	-	TRBV11-2	TRBJ2-7	CASSLGQGVQYF	TGTGCCAGCAGCCTGGGACAGGGCGTGCAGTACTTC
-	once	TRBV5-1	TRBJ1-1	CASSARTGMGTEAFF	TGCGCCAGCAGCGCCCGAACAGGAATGGGCACTGAAGCTTTCTTT
TRBD2	-	TRBV4-1	TRBJ2-5	CASSPTQASGRINF	TGCGCCAGCAGCCCAACCCAGGCTAGCGGGAGGATAAACTTC
-	-	TRBV2	TRBJ2-7	CASSLRDKAYEQYF	TGTGCCAGCAGCCTCCGGGACAAGGCCTACGAGCAGTACTTC
-	-	TRBV11-2	TRBJ1-5	CASSRNGLINQPQHF	TGTGCCAGCAGCCGAAACGGTTTAATCAATCAGCCCCAGCATTTT
-	-	TRBV11-2	TRBJ2-7	CASSLFYEQYF	TGTGCCAGCAGCCTATTCTACGAGCAGTACTTC
-	-	TRBV28	TRBJ1-6	CASSLQTGGNNSPLHF	TGTGCCAGCAGTCTACAGACAGGAGGCAATAATTCACCCCTCCACTTT
-	once	TRBV5-1	TRBJ1-1	CASSLGQGTMNTEAFF	TGCGCCAGCAGCTTGGGGCAGGGCACTATGAACACTGAAGCTTTCTTT
-	few	TRBV10-3	TRBJ1-1	CAISKREEEAFF	TGTGCCATCAGCAAGAGGGAGGAGGAAGCTTTCTTT
-	-	TRBV7-9	TRBJ1-1	CASSLAGRITNTEAFF	TGTGCCAGCAGCTTAGCTGGGAGAATCACGAACACTGAAGCTTTCTTT
-	-	TRBV28	TRBJ2-5	CASSLWTGPGAQYF	TGTGCCAGCAGTTTATGGACAGGTCCCGGGGCCCAGTACTTC
-	-	TRBV27	TRBJ1-1	CATRTVWGTEAFF	TGTGCCACCCGGACCGTTTGGGGCACTGAAGCTTTCTTT